This TCR beta chain was identified during a study of T cell responses to AZD1222 COVID-19 vaccine. Germline CDR1 and CDR2: SGHTA and FQGNSA. Deletions cut 5 bases from V and 9 bases from J, with 15 bases between. This CDR3 region has 13 residues. Assay: immunoSEQ multiplex PCR; the TCRdb copy retains only in-frame clones and omits some. The sample consists of some 60,000 clones, more than 60% of them appearing once. The chain links TRBV7-2 to TRBJ2-3; D unclear. Sample: peripheral blood, taken 28 days after the second AZD1222 dose. This clonotype originated in an adult who received the AZD1222 COVID-19 vaccine. CDR3 coding DNA: TGTGCCAGCAGCCTACTCAGGCGTGACACGCAGTATTTT. Translating gives CASSLLRRDTQYF.